One and the same sample provided the 23 T cell receptor beta chains below, sequenced in a study of shared clonotypes between healthy human individuals. The protocol was immunoSEQ multiplex PCR, while the TCRdb copy is restricted to in-frame clones and leaves out a portion. The data contain approximately 2,000,000 clones, around 90% of them seen just once; the ten biggest clones take up around 0.35%. Sequencing input: naive CD4+ T cells from PBMCs. Sample subset: CD45RA+ positively selected. These receptors came from a man between 18 and 35 years old in good health. Some clones in this sample may be carry-over from other donors' samples.

V is TRBV9 and J is TRBJ1-5; 10 bases match TRBD1. V dropped 0 bases and J dropped 9; count of bases not matched to a gene: 6. The CDR3 spans 15 residues. From germline, CDR1 is SGDLS and CDR2 YYNGEE. The CDR3 DNA reads as TGTGCCAGCAGCGTAGGGCCGGACAGGGGGTGGCCCCAGCATTTT. Protein product: CASSVGPDRGWPQHF.

The rearrangement uses TRBV27 and TRBJ1-4, with D maybe TRBD1 (5 bases). CDR1 is MNHEY, CDR2 SMNVEV, per germline (reference sequence). The CDR3 is 14 amino acids. Trimming took 2 bases from V and 11 from J, leaving 15 bases between them. CDR3 nucleotide sequence: TGTGCCAGCAGTTTAGAAGGGCCCGAGGGGAAACTGTTTTTT. Translated: CASSLEGPEGKLFF.

The chain uses TRBV29-1 and TRBJ2-3; 8 positions match TRBD1. This CDR3 has 12 amino acids. Germline V gives CDR1 SQVTM, CDR2 ANQGSEA. V lost 7 bases, J lost 4 bases, and 4 bases stayed unmatched. As DNA, the CDR3 is TGCAGCGCCGTGACAGGGGCAGATACGCAGTATTTT. Translation gives CSAVTGADTQYF.

V and J are TRBV28 and TRBJ1-1, with 7 bases aligning to TRBD1. The ends lost 4 bases at V and 7 bases at J; junction bases unmatched: 15. Germline CDR1 and CDR2: MDHEN and SYDVKM. The CDR3 is made up of 16 amino acids. The CDR3 sequence is CASSSTGRPTTIEAFF. Here the CDR3 DNA reads TGTGCCAGCAGTTCGACAGGGAGACCTACTACGATTGAAGCTTTCTTT.

The chain recombines TRBV6-1 with TRBJ2-7; TRBD1 agrees at 9 bases. Germline V lookup: CDR1 MNHNS, CDR2 SASEGT. This CDR3 spans 17 amino acids. Trimming cost V 4 bases and J 0 bases; bases outside gene matches: 10. The DNA of the CDR3 is TGTGCCAGCAGTGGAGGAGACAGGGGGTCGAGCTCCTACGAGCAGTACTTC. The encoded protein is CASSGGDRGSSSYEQYF.

The chain carries TRBV28 and TRBJ1-5; a possible D gene is TRBD1 (5 bases). Trimming took off 7 bases at V and 2 bases at J, with 15 bases between the two ends. Germline V lookup: CDR1 MDHEN, CDR2 SYDVKM. This CDR3 has 15 residues. In DNA, the CDR3 is TGTGCCAGCACTCGCCCACAGGTGGGCAATCAGCCCCAGCATTTT. Amino acid sequence: CASTRPQVGNQPQHF.

The J gene is TRBJ2-7, the V gene TRBV19, with 7 bases identical to TRBD1. The germline CDR1 and CDR2 sequences are LNHDA and SQIVND (reference sequence). With 3 bases clipped from V and 2 bases from J, the junction kept 10 bases outside the gene matches. This CDR3 is built from 16 residues. The CDR3: CASSIVTGFGTYEQYF. CDR3 sequence (DNA): TGTGCCAGTAGTATTGTGACAGGGTTCGGGACCTACGAGCAGTACTTC.

CDR3 sequence: CASSVVPLAGFETQYF. The CDR3 nucleotides read TGTGCCAGCAGCGTAGTTCCCCTAGCGGGATTCGAGACCCAGTACTTC. The J gene is TRBJ2-5, the V gene TRBV9; 9 nucleotides agree with TRBD2. The CDR3 spans 16 residues. Germline loops: CDR1 SGDLS, CDR2 YYNGEE. V was pared by 0 bases and J by 5 bases, with 8 bases of the junction left unmatched.

The chain links TRBV19 to TRBJ2-2; a possible D gene is TRBD2 (6 bases). V gave up 3 bases and J gave up 3 bases, with 11 bases separating them. Germline V gene lookup returns CDR1 LNHDA and CDR2 SQIVND (reference sequence). This CDR3 spans 15 amino acids. The CDR3 region has the DNA TGTGCCAGTAGTATCTTCGGGGGAGACACCGGGGAGCTGTTTTTT. It encodes CASSIFGGDTGELFF. Variable domain in full (rest from reference TRBV19 and TRBJ2-2): DGGITQSPKYLFRKEGQNVTLSCEQNLNHDAMYWYRQDPGQGLRLIYYSQIVNDFQKGDIAEGYSVSREKKESFPLTVTSAQKNPTAFYLCASSIFGGDTGELFFGEGSRLTVL.

The rearrangement uses TRBV5-1 and TRBJ2-7; TRBD1 or TRBD2 may be the D gene (6 bases each). The CDR3 contains 14 residues. V lost 6 bases, J lost 5 bases, and 18 bases lay in between. Germline V CDR1 and CDR2: SGHRS, YFSETQ. The CDR3 loop is CASNKDSQRDEQYF. CDR3 in DNA: TGCGCCAGCAACAAGGACAGCCAGCGGGACGAGCAGTACTTC. The variable domain in full, with the rest retrieved from reference TRBV5-1 and TRBJ2-7, is KAGVTQTPRYLIKTRGQQVTLSCSPISGHRSVSWYQQTPGQGLQFLFEYFSETQRNKGNFPGRFSGRQFSNSRSEMNVSTLELGDSALYLCASNKDSQRDEQYFGPGTRLTVT.

This CDR3 is CATSRGSGIPTDTQYF. The CDR3 region has the DNA TGTGCCACCAGCAGAGGATCAGGTATCCCCACAGATACGCAGTATTTT. The rearrangement links TRBV15 to TRBJ2-3; no firm D call. The CDR3 has 16 amino acids. V was clipped by 1 base and J by 2 bases, with 13 bases between them. Germline values: CDR1 LNHNV, CDR2 YYDKDF (reference sequence).

The chain employs TRBV5-4 and TRBJ2-3, with 7 bases that match TRBD1. The CDR3 contains 14 residues. Germline V gene data show CDR1 as SGHNT and CDR2 as YYREEE (reference sequence). The trim removed 1 base at V and 4 bases at J, leaving 3 bases unmatched. The DNA of the CDR3 is TGTGCCAGCAGCTTGACAGGGGACGCAGATACGCAGTATTTT. Amino acids: CASSLTGDADTQYF.

The chain links TRBV29-1 to TRBJ1-2; TRBD1 agrees at 7 bases. CDR1 is SQVTM and CDR2 is ANQGSEA in the germline V gene. CDR3 length: 15 amino acids. J was trimmed by 4 bases and V by 8 bases; bases with no gene match: 16. CDR3 amino acids: CSTWNEGGAGYGYTF. Here the CDR3 DNA reads TGCAGCACATGGAATGAAGGGGGCGCGGGCTATGGCTACACCTTC.

This chain connects TRBV28 to TRBJ1-1; the D gene is possibly TRBD1 (5 bases). Germline CDR1 is MDHEN and CDR2 is SYDVKM. CDR3 length equals 15 residues. The germline V and J ends were trimmed by 5 bases and 3 bases, with 16 bases remaining between them. The CDR3 here is CASSLPGTGHTEAFF. CDR3 bases: TGTGCCAGCAGTCTCCCTGGGACGGGGCACACTGAAGCTTTCTTT.

The chain is built from TRBV4-1 and TRBJ1-6; D is perhaps TRBD1 (6 bases). This CDR3 comprises 16 residues. Per germline, CDR1 MGHRA and CDR2 YSYEKL. Trimming shortened V by 2 bases and J by 10 bases, and 18 bases separated the two germline ends. The DNA of the CDR3 is TGCGCCAGCAGCCAATCCGGACAGTCGGGCGGATCACCCCTCCACTTT. This gives the protein CASSQSGQSGGSPLHF.

In its sample, this clone was seen once. CDR3 loop: CAWSRRGQPQHF. In nucleotides, the CDR3 is TGTGCCTGGAGTAGAAGGGGTCAGCCCCAGCATTTT. The chain couples TRBV30 to TRBJ1-5; maybe TRBD1 (5 bases). Trimming stripped 2 bases from V and 6 bases from J, with 8 bases between. CDR3 size: 12 residues. The germline CDR1 and CDR2 sequences are GTSNPN and SVGIG (reference sequence).

Remarks on this clone: Other DNA sequences in the sample encode the same CDR3. V usage is TRBV7-3 and J usage is TRBJ2-1, with 15 nucleotides matching TRBD2. Germline V gene sequence: CDR1 SGHTA, CDR2 FQGTGA. The CDR3 runs 15 residues. After removal of 4 bases from V and 6 bases from J, the junction contained 1 base not matched to a gene. The CDR3 sequence: CASSSGLAGGNEQFF. For the CDR3, the DNA is TGTGCCAGCAGCTCGGGACTAGCGGGAGGCAATGAGCAGTTCTTC.

V is TRBV18 and J is TRBJ2-2, with D maybe TRBD1 (6 bases). The CDR3 sequence is 15 residues long. The ends were cut back, 2 bases at V and 4 bases at J, with 11 bases in the middle. The germline gives CDR1 KGHSH, CDR2 LQKENI. The DNA for the CDR3 is TGTGCCAGCTCACCAACCAGGGGAGTCACCGGGGAGCTGTTTTTT. Protein: CASSPTRGVTGELFF.

CDR3 in DNA: TGTGCCAGCAGCCCCAACCAGGGCGGGGTCTCCTACGAGCAGTACTTC. This translates into CASSPNQGGVSYEQYF. The chain joins TRBV5-6 to TRBJ2-7, with D perhaps TRBD2 (6 bases). The V end was cut by 4 bases, the J end by 0 bases, with 17 bases between. The CDR3 has 16 residues. Per the germline V gene, CDR1 is SGHDT and CDR2 is YYEEEE.

V is TRBV6-5 and J is TRBJ1-2; possibly TRBD1 for D (6 bases). This CDR3 has 13 amino acids. V was clipped by 3 bases and J by 6 bases, with 11 bases between them. Germline V gene lookup returns CDR1 MNHEY and CDR2 SVGAGI. For the CDR3, the DNA is TGTGCCAGCAGTTATAACAGGGCGAATGGCTACACCTTC. It yields the protein CASSYNRANGYTF.

This clone has a single count. This chain uses TRBV4-1 with TRBJ1-4; maybe TRBD1 (5 bases). This CDR3 spans 18 amino acids. In germline, CDR1 is MGHRA, CDR2 YSYEKL. V lost 3 bases and J lost 8, with 25 bases in between. For the CDR3, the DNA is TGCGCCAGCAGCCATGAGGGGAGCTCGGGACTTGTAGGGGAAAAACTGTTTTTT. Its translation: CASSHEGSSGLVGEKLFF.

A remark on this clone: Other nucleotide sequences from this sample produce the same CDR3. V is TRBV19 and J is TRBJ1-1, with D unresolved. Trimming pared 4 bases from V and 2 bases from J, leaving 2 bases between. Germline V lookup: CDR1 LNHDA, CDR2 SQIVND (reference sequence). This CDR3 is built from 11 residues. The CDR3 here is CASSKNTEAFF. The CDR3 nucleotides read TGTGCCAGTAGTAAAAACACTGAAGCTTTCTTT.

The chain employs TRBV28 and TRBJ1-2, with D tentatively TRBD1 (5 bases). V lost 6 bases to trimming and J lost 8 bases, with 13 bases between them. The CDR3 runs 12 residues. Germline V gene lookup returns CDR1 MDHEN and CDR2 SYDVKM. The CDR3 sequence is CASSSTSGGYTF. The CDR3 nucleotides are TGTGCCAGCAGCTCGACATCAGGGGGCTACACCTTC.